This T cell receptor (beta chain) was sequenced in a study of T cells after yellow fever vaccination. This clonotype was seen only a few times. This CDR3 is 11 amino acids long. Per the germline V gene, CDR1 is SQVTM and CDR2 is ANQGSEA. Trimming shortened V by 4 bases and J by 5 bases, and 6 bases separated the two germline ends. MiXCR, run by TCRdb on the 5' RACE reads, gives a single entry per CDR3 protein. The repertoire has just under 600,000 distinct CDR3 sequences, roughly 13% of them found once; the top ten carry about 14%. Sequencing used PBMCs, obtained on the day of the yellow fever booster vaccination. The clonotype comes from a man between 25 and 39 years old who received the YFV17D yellow fever vaccine. This chain uses TRBV29-1 with TRBJ1-5; D uncertain. DNA of the CDR3: TGCAGCGTTGGGGGTGATCAGCCCCAGCATTTT. This translates into CSVGGDQPQHF. Full variable domain (outside the CDR3, taken from reference TRBV29-1 and TRBJ1-5): SAVISQKPSRDICQRGTSLTIQCQVDSQVTMMFWYRQQPGQSLTLIATANQGSEATYESGFVIDKFPISRPNLTFSTLTVSNMSPEDSSIYLCSVGGDQPQHFGDGTRLSIL.